This T cell receptor beta chain was sequenced in a study of T cells after yellow fever vaccination. Generation of TCR cDNA used 5'RACE template switching (which added a universal primer site and UMIs). Each CDR3 protein is one row after TCRdb ran MiXCR on the 5' RACE reads. This repertoire shows around 230,000 distinct CDR3 sequences, 6.5% to 7.5% found once; its top ten account for around 1.1%. Sequencing used CD4+ T cells sorted from PBMCs, obtained on the day of the yellow fever booster vaccination. This clonotype originated in a man aged 30 to 45 who received the YFV17D yellow fever vaccine.

In nucleotides, the CDR3 is TGCAGTGCCAGAACCGAGGAGACTAGCGGGAGGTACAATGAGCAGTTCTTC. Its protein is CSARTEETSGRYNEQFF. The rearrangement uses TRBV20-1 and TRBJ2-1, with TRBD2 matching 13 bases. This CDR3 spans 17 amino acids. Germline CDR1 reads DFQATT; CDR2 reads SNEGSKA (reference sequence). The V segment lost 6 bases and the J segment 4 bases; nucleotides outside the gene matches: 12.